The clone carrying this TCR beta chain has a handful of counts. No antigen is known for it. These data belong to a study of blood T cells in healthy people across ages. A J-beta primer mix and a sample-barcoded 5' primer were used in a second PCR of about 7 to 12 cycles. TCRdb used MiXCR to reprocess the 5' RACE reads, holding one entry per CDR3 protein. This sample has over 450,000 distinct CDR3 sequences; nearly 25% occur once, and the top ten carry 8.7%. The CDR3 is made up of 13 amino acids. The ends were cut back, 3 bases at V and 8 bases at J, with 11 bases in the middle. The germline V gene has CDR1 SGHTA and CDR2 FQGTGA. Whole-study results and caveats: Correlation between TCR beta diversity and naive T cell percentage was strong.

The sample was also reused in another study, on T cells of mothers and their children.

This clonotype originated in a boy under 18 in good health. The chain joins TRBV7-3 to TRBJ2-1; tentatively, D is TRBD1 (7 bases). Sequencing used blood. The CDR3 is CASSFSRGDEQFF. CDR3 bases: TGTGCCAGCAGCTTCTCCAGGGGGGATGAGCAGTTCTTC.